The 11 T cell receptor beta chains reported below all come from one sample, sequenced in a study of blood T cells in healthy people across ages. With a J-beta primer mix and a sample-barcoded 5' primer, a second PCR ran about 6 to 11 cycles. TCRdb reanalysed the 5' RACE reads using MiXCR and keeps one entry per CDR3 protein. The data contain hundreds of thousands of distinct CDR3 sequences, 56% of them seen just once; the ten biggest clones take up approximately 24%. Sequencing was performed on blood. All receptors come from a man between 40 and 49 years old in good health.

V gene TRBV7-2 combines with J gene TRBJ2-1; 10 bases map to TRBD2. The V segment lost 5 bases and the J segment 0 bases; nucleotides outside the gene matches: 4. Germline V gene lookup returns CDR1 SGHTA and CDR2 FQGNSA. The CDR3 contains 16 residues. This CDR3 is CASSPSGGGSYNEQFF. The CDR3 DNA reads TGTGCCAGCAGCCCAAGCGGGGGGGGCTCCTACAATGAGCAGTTCTTC.

The chain carries TRBV27 and TRBJ2-5; TRBD2 is a possible D gene (6 bases). In germline, CDR1 is MNHEY, CDR2 SMNVEV (reference sequence). The V gene lost 2 bases and the J gene lost 4 bases, with 17 bases spanning the gap. The CDR3 loop spans 16 amino acids. CDR3 coding DNA: TGTGCCAGCAGTTTAATCCCCGGGAGCTTAGCAGAGACCCAGTACTTC. Residues: CASSLIPGSLAETQYF.

Comment on this clonotype: This may be a read error, as it is one base from a much larger clone. The rearrangement links TRBV9 to TRBJ1-2, with 11 bases lining up with TRBD1. Trimming cost V 4 bases and J 9 bases; bases outside gene matches: 11. The CDR3 length is 15 residues. Germline-derived CDR1 and CDR2 are SGDLS and YYNGEE. CDR3 DNA: TGTGCCAGCAGCCCTCAGTGGACAGGGGGCGATTGCTACACCTTC. Amino acids: CASSPQWTGGDCYTF.

The chain employs TRBV27 and TRBJ2-1; D perhaps matches TRBD1 (6 bases). The V gene's germline CDR1 is MNHEY and CDR2 SMNVEV (reference sequence). The CDR3 runs 20 residues. With 8 bases removed from V and 1 base from J, the gap between germline ends came to 30 bases. CDR3: CASGQPLQGRGYRSYNEQFF. The DNA for the CDR3 is TGTGCCAGCGGACAACCACTACAGGGAAGGGGTTATCGGTCCTACAATGAGCAGTTCTTC.

This rearrangement joins TRBV6-6 to TRBJ2-5; D uncertain. The germline CDR1 and CDR2 sequences are MNHNY and SVGAGI (reference sequence). Trimming took off 7 bases at V and 2 bases at J, with 11 bases between the two ends. The CDR3 loop spans 13 amino acids. The CDR3 sequence: CASNSQPQETQYF. The CDR3 nucleotides are TGTGCCAGCAACTCGCAGCCACAAGAGACCCAGTACTTC.

V and J are TRBV11-3 and TRBJ2-4; D is uncertain. Germline V CDR1 and CDR2: SGHNT, YENEEA. CDR3 length: 13 residues. V lost 1 base to trimming and J lost 6 bases, with 7 bases between them. CDR3 loop: CASSLGDRNIQYF. Here the CDR3 DNA reads TGTGCCAGCAGCTTAGGCGATAGAAACATTCAGTACTTC.

The rearrangement joins TRBV5-5 to TRBJ2-7, with a tentative D call TRBD1 (6 bases). Germline CDR1 reads SGHKS; CDR2 reads YYEKEE (reference sequence). This CDR3 comprises 16 residues. V was trimmed by 0 bases and J by 0 bases, leaving 13 bases between them. The CDR3 DNA is TGTGCCAGCAGCTTGGGTCGGACAGAGAACTCCTACGAGCAGTACTTC. Translation: CASSLGRTENSYEQYF.

The chain links TRBV9 to TRBJ2-1, with 10 bases that match TRBD2. V shed 0 bases, J shed 6 bases, and the junction held 9 bases outside the gene matches. CDR3 length equals 17 residues. Germline-derived CDR1 and CDR2 are SGDLS and YYNGEE. The CDR3 DNA follows: TGTGCCAGCAGCGTAGCCGTTTTAGCGGGAGGAGTCAATGAGCAGTTCTTC. It yields the protein CASSVAVLAGGVNEQFF.

This clonotype was recorded only once. CDR3 DNA sequence: TGCAGTGCTCTGGGTGGGGGTTGGCCCCTCCACTTT. This translates into CSALGGGWPLHF. The chain carries TRBV20-1 and TRBJ1-6; possibly TRBD1 for D (5 bases). Germline-derived CDR1 and CDR2 are DFQATT and SNEGSKA (reference sequence). CDR3 length: 12 residues. Trimming left V 5 bases short and J 13 bases short, with 15 bases between.

The V and J genes are TRBV9 and TRBJ1-2; no clear D. The length of the CDR3 is 13 residues. Between the trimmed V and J ends, which lost 5 bases and 8 bases, there was a span of 16 bases. Germline values: CDR1 SGDLS, CDR2 YYNGEE. In DNA, the CDR3 is TGTGCCAGCAGAGATACCGGGCCGGGAGGCTACACCTTC. Amino acids: CASRDTGPGGYTF.

The chain couples TRBV6-1 to TRBJ2-7; D is possibly TRBD2 (6 bases). Looked up from germline, CDR1 is MNHNS and CDR2 is SASEGT. The CDR3 contains 11 residues. Trimming pared 7 bases from V and 3 bases from J, leaving 7 bases between. CDR3 coding DNA: TGTGCCAGCATCGGGGGCTACGAGCAGTACTTC. It encodes CASIGGYEQYF.